The entry below describes one T cell receptor beta chain. The sample originates from a study of blood T cell repertoires in COVID-19. Across the study: The United States, Italy and Spain were the sources of the acute and convalescent COVID-19 samples. T cells, B-cell-depleted T cells, or PBMCs supplied cDNA or gDNA.

Original handling: Amplification with reference gene primers provided the estimates of nucleated cell counts. The table came from immunoSEQ multiplex PCR; TCRdb's copy has only in-frame clones and leaves some out. V and J calls and clone size are given by that table; D and trimming were obtained from the DNA. Of fewer than 110,000 clones listed, 70% to 90% were seen once; the top ten hold 3% to 3.5%. Sequencing input: peripheral blood. The TCR originated in a human donor in a cohort sampled during active COVID-19.

CDR3 region: CASNLGGGATDTQYF. CDR3 bases: TGTGCCTCTAACCTAGGCGGGGGGGCAACAGATACGCAGTATTTT. The genes are TRBV3-1 (or the pseudogene TRBV3-2) and TRBJ2-3; 9 bases are shared with TRBD2. CDR1 and CDR2 (germline): LGHDT, YNNKEL (reference sequence). The trim removed 11 bases at V and 3 bases at J, leaving 12 bases unmatched. The CDR3 is 15 amino acids.